The clone carrying this T cell receptor beta chain was detected only a few times. Its antigen is unknown. One entry per CDR3 protein, called by TCRdb with MiXCR from the 5' RACE reads. Of approximately 270,000 distinct CDR3 sequences listed, under 20% are singletons. This entry comes from a study of T-cell memory formation after mild COVID-19. Across the study: There were largely donor-specific TCR clusters. General study findings and limits: Whether day 37 second-wave clones are SARS-CoV-2-specific was not confirmed.

This CDR3 spans 15 amino acids. Trimming took off 5 bases at V and 0 bases at J, with 11 bases between the two ends. Germline assignment: CDR1 LGHDT and CDR2 YNNKEL (reference sequence). This sequence was found in a man aged 18 to 29 who had mild COVID-19 (a few samples of this study predate the infection). Cell type and time point are not known. This rearrangement joins TRBV3-1 to TRBJ2-4; D is undetermined. The sequencing input was PBMCs or a T cell subset sorted from them (not recorded which). The CDR3 spells CASSSYQLAKNIQYF. The CDR3 nucleotides are TGTGCCAGCAGCTCCTATCAGTTAGCCAAAAACATTCAGTACTTC.